This TCR beta chain derives from a study of blood T cells in healthy people across ages. The germline gives CDR1 MNHEY, CDR2 SMNVEV (reference sequence). This CDR3 has 14 residues. Germline trimming cut 6 bases from V and 7 bases from J; bases unmatched to any gene: 6. This clonotype was observed a handful of times. A second PCR, run for roughly 7 to 11 cycles, used a sample-barcoded 5' primer plus a J-beta primer mix. Using its own MiXCR run on the 5' RACE reads, TCRdb lists one record per CDR3 protein. Among 1.5 million to 1.8 million distinct CDR3 sequences, roughly 43% were seen once, and the ten largest hold just over 4%.

Sequenced sample: blood. The rearrangement joins TRBV27 to TRBJ1-6; 7 bases map to TRBD1. The sequence derives from a woman between 18 and 29 years old in good health. The CDR3 bases are TGTGCCAGCAGCCCGGGACAGCGAAATTCACCCCTCCACTTT. Translated, it gives CASSPGQRNSPLHF.